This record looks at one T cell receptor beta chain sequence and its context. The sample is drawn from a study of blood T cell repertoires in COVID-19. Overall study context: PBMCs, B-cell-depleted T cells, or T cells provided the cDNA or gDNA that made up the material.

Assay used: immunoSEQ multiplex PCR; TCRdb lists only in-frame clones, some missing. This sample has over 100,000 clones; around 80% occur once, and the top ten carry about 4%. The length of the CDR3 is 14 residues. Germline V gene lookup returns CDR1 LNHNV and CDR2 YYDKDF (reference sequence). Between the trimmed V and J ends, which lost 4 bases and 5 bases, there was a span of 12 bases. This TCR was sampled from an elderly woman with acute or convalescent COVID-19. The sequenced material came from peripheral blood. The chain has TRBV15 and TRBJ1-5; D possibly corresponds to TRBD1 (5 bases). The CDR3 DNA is TGTGCCACCAGCATCAACGGGGGGGATCAGCCCCAGCATTTT. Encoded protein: CATSINGGDQPQHF.